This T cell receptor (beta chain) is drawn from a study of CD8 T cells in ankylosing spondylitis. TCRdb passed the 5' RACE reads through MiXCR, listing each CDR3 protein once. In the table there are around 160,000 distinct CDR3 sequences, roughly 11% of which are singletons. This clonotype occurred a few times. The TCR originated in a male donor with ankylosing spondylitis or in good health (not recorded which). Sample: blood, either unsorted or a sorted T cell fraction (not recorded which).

CDR3 in amino acids: CASSLLAGVGRTDTQYF. The CDR3 nucleotides read TGTGCCAGCAGTTTACTAGCGGGAGTCGGTCGCACAGATACGCAGTATTTT. The gene calls are TRBV12-3 or TRBV12-4 and TRBJ2-3, with 10 bases aligning to TRBD2. Trimming took 2 bases from V and 1 from J; bases not matched to a gene: 6. The CDR3 consists of 17 residues.